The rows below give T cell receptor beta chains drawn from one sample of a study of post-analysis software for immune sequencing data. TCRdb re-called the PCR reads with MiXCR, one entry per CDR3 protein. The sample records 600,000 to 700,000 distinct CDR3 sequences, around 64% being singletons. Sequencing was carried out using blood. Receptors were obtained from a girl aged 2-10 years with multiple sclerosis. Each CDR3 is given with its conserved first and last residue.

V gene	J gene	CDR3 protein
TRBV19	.	CASAGLAGIQYF
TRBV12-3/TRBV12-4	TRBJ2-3	CASTLGLAGGTDTQYF
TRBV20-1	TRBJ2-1	CSARAGGAVNEQFF
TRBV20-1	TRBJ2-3	CSARRTTDTQYF
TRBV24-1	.	CATSDIRDSGIQYF
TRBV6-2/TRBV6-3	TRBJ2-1	CASSYLGQGSYNEQFF
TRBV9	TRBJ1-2	CASSVVTAVGYTF
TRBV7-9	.	CASSLARGAGRDIQYF
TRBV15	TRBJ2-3	CATSPRWGVRTDAQYF
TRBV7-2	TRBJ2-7	CASSLVLMREQYF
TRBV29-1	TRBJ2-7	CSVVKGREQYF
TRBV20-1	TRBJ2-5	CSAGRTGQETQYF
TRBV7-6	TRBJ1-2	CASSLDGQAGYTF
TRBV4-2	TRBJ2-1	CASSQRDRGAYNEQFF
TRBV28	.	CATRAGWEETQYF
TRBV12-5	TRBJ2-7	CASGSVYPKGQYF
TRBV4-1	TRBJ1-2	CASSQAEIGNGYTF
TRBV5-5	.	CASSRTSGRRTLQETQYF
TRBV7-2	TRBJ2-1	CASSSTSGVEQFF
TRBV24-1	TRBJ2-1	CATSDTNDPNNEQFF
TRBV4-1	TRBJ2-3	CASSQDKRERTDTQYF
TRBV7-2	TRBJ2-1	CASSLAFSDEQFF
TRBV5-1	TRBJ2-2	CASTLGATNTGELFF
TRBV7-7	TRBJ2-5	CASSLGTSGGKETQYF
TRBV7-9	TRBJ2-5	CASSSYRGRETQYF
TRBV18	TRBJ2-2	CASSPLPRAGSNTGELFF
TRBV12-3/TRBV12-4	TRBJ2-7	CASSLLLGSYEQYF
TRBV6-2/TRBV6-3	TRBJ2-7	CASRNHGNYEQYF
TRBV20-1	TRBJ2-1	CSAREILGRGLDNEQFF
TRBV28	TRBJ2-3	CASSARDRKYF
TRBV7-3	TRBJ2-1	CASSLTELAGYNEQFF
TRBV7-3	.	CASSLNREGSYEQYF
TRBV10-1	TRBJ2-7	CASSSQGAVYEQYF
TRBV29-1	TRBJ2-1	CSVLTGTGDYNEQFF
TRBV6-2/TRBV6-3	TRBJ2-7	CASSYSTSRGEYEQYF
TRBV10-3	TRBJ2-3	CATAGLDRQDTQYF
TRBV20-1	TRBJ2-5	CGTGGQETQYF
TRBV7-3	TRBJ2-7	CAGSFNTGTSGTSYEQYF
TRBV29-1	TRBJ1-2	CSVEPQSNYGYTF
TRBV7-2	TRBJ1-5	CASSFTPRRSNQPQHF
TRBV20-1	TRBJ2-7	CSASGRTHREQYF
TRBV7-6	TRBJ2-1	CASSSYPASSYNEQFF
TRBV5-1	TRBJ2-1	CASSFGAGAGNEQFF
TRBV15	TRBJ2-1	CATSRDQAGYNEQFF